A selection of T cell receptor beta chains follows, all from one sample in a study of blood T cell repertoires in COVID-19. Profiled with immunoSEQ multiplex PCR; TCRdb holds only in-frame clones, not every one. The sample records under 150,000 clones, around 82% being singletons. The sample taken for sequencing was peripheral blood. Every receptor here comes from a woman between 45 and 60 years old with acute or convalescent COVID-19. Each CDR3 is given with its conserved first and last residue. The order of the fields is clone size, D gene, J gene, V gene, CDR3 protein, CDR3 DNA. A D gene is named only where the DNA matches it firmly. Clone size is stated in some rows and not others, as once, few, many or a class when expanded.

clone size: .
D gene: TRBD1
J gene: TRBJ1-2
V gene: TRBV27
CDR3 protein: CASRPDRAAGYTF
CDR3 DNA: TGTGCCAGCAGGCCGGACAGGGCGGCTGGCTACACCTTC

clone size: .
D gene: TRBD1
J gene: TRBJ2-7
V gene: TRBV4-1
CDR3 protein: CASSQDRRERQGPFSYEQYF
CDR3 DNA: TGCGCCAGCAGCCAAGACCGAAGAGAGAGACAGGGACCATTCTCCTACGAGCAGTACTTC

clone size: .
D gene: .
J gene: TRBJ1-2
V gene: TRBV19
CDR3 protein: CASSIDLPNYGYTF
CDR3 DNA: TGTGCCAGTAGTATAGATCTACCCAACTATGGCTACACCTTC

clone size: .
D gene: .
J gene: TRBJ1-6
V gene: TRBV18
CDR3 protein: CASSPGGAQDSPLHF
CDR3 DNA: TGTGCCAGCTCACCAGGCGGGGCCCAGGATTCACCCCTCCACTTT

clone size: .
D gene: .
J gene: TRBJ1-3
V gene: TRBV6-2/TRBV6-3
CDR3 protein: CASSPGGTGSGNTIYF
CDR3 DNA: TGTGCCAGCAGCCCTGGGGGGACTGGCTCTGGAAATACCATATATTTT

clone size: once
D gene: TRBD1
J gene: TRBJ1-1
V gene: TRBV12-3/TRBV12-4
CDR3 protein: CASSPGQGSEAFF
CDR3 DNA: TGTGCCAGCAGTCCGGGACAGGGATCTGAAGCTTTCTTT

clone size: .
D gene: TRBD1
J gene: TRBJ2-7
V gene: TRBV3-1/TRBV3-2
CDR3 protein: CASSQAGTGTYEQYF
CDR3 DNA: TGTGCCAGCAGCCAAGCCGGGACAGGCACCTACGAGCAGTACTTC

clone size: .
D gene: .
J gene: TRBJ1-1
V gene: TRBV6-4
CDR3 protein: CASKFFGASTEAFF
CDR3 DNA: TGTGCCAGCAAGTTTTTTGGGGCCTCCACTGAAGCTTTCTTT

clone size: .
D gene: .
J gene: TRBJ1-1
V gene: TRBV10-3
CDR3 protein: CAISESGETVAFF
CDR3 DNA: TGTGCCATCAGTGAGTCGGGCGAAACTGTAGCTTTCTTT

clone size: .
D gene: .
J gene: TRBJ1-1
V gene: TRBV2
CDR3 protein: CASSVTGRRTEAFF
CDR3 DNA: TGTGCCAGCAGTGTTACAGGGCGGAGAACTGAAGCTTTCTTT

clone size: .
D gene: TRBD1
J gene: TRBJ2-1
V gene: TRBV5-5
CDR3 protein: CASSLARRDRGYNEQFF
CDR3 DNA: TGTGCCAGCAGCTTGGCCAGGAGGGACAGGGGCTACAATGAGCAGTTCTTC

clone size: .
D gene: .
J gene: TRBJ1-2
V gene: TRBV10-1
CDR3 protein: CASRVSGQLPNYGYTF
CDR3 DNA: TGCGCCAGCAGAGTCAGTGGACAGCTCCCTAACTATGGCTACACCTTC

clone size: .
D gene: TRBD1
J gene: TRBJ1-2
V gene: TRBV6-5
CDR3 protein: CATSGQGLLGGYTF
CDR3 DNA: TGTGCCACCTCGGGACAGGGGCTGTTGGGTGGCTACACCTTC

clone size: .
D gene: .
J gene: TRBJ2-2
V gene: TRBV30
CDR3 protein: CAWSPGGELFF
CDR3 DNA: TGTGCCTGGTCCCCGGGCGGGGAGCTGTTTTTT

clone size: .
D gene: TRBD1
J gene: TRBJ1-3
V gene: TRBV5-1
CDR3 protein: CASSLVVGQRSGNTIYF
CDR3 DNA: TGCGCCAGCAGCTTGGTGGTGGGACAGCGCTCTGGAAACACCATATATTTT

clone size: once
D gene: TRBD2
J gene: TRBJ2-1
V gene: TRBV13
CDR3 protein: CASSRGGGQFF
CDR3 DNA: TGTGCCAGCAGCCGGGGGGGCGGGCAGTTCTTC

clone size: .
D gene: .
J gene: TRBJ2-2
V gene: TRBV11-3
CDR3 protein: CASSLGQAGTGELFF
CDR3 DNA: TGTGCCAGCAGCTTAGGGCAGGCGGGCACCGGGGAGCTGTTTTTT

clone size: .
D gene: .
J gene: TRBJ1-6
V gene: TRBV6-5
CDR3 protein: CASSYGRDQGLPLHF
CDR3 DNA: TGTGCCAGCAGTTACGGTCGGGACCAGGGACTACCCCTCCACTTT

clone size: few
D gene: .
J gene: TRBJ2-7
V gene: TRBV5-6
CDR3 protein: CASNSNNYEQYF
CDR3 DNA: TGTGCCAGCAACTCAAATAACTACGAGCAGTACTTC

clone size: .
D gene: .
J gene: TRBJ2-7
V gene: TRBV24-1
CDR3 protein: CAITAKGVAYEQYF
CDR3 DNA: TGTGCCATCACCGCCAAGGGGGTCGCCTACGAGCAGTACTTC

clone size: many
D gene: .
J gene: TRBJ1-1
V gene: TRBV19
CDR3 protein: CASSKEVGVGTEAFF
CDR3 DNA: TGTGCCAGTAGTAAGGAGGTCGGGGTGGGGACTGAAGCTTTCTTT

clone size: .
D gene: TRBD1
J gene: TRBJ1-1
V gene: TRBV9
CDR3 protein: CASSVGGQGDTEAFF
CDR3 DNA: TGTGCCAGCAGCGTAGGTGGACAGGGGGACACTGAAGCTTTCTTT

clone size: once
D gene: TRBD2
J gene: TRBJ2-1
V gene: TRBV28
CDR3 protein: CASSPGGVSYNEQFF
CDR3 DNA: TGTGCCAGCAGCCCCGGGGGGGTCTCCTACAATGAGCAGTTCTTC

clone size: .
D gene: .
J gene: TRBJ2-1
V gene: TRBV3-1/TRBV3-2
CDR3 protein: CASSHGSLTYNEQFF
CDR3 DNA: TGTGCCAGCAGCCACGGTTCACTAACCTACAATGAGCAGTTCTTC

clone size: .
D gene: TRBD1
J gene: TRBJ2-7
V gene: TRBV5-1
CDR3 protein: CASSLAGQGLEQYF
CDR3 DNA: TGCGCCAGCAGCTTGGCAGGACAGGGCCTCGAGCAGTACTTC

clone size: .
D gene: .
J gene: TRBJ1-2
V gene: TRBV7-2
CDR3 protein: CASSLGTENGYTF
CDR3 DNA: TGTGCCAGCAGCTTAGGCACGGAGAATGGCTACACCTTC

clone size: .
D gene: .
J gene: TRBJ1-5
V gene: TRBV19
CDR3 protein: CASSTGISNQPQHF
CDR3 DNA: TGTGCCAGTAGTACAGGGATTAGCAATCAGCCCCAGCATTTT

clone size: .
D gene: .
J gene: TRBJ2-7
V gene: TRBV7-9
CDR3 protein: CASSPRGSYEQYF
CDR3 DNA: TGTGCCAGCAGCCCTCGCGGGTCCTACGAGCAGTACTTC

clone size: few
D gene: TRBD2
J gene: TRBJ2-1
V gene: TRBV3-1/TRBV3-2
CDR3 protein: CASSLARGSDYNEQFF
CDR3 DNA: TGTGCCAGCAGTCTCGCGCGGGGGAGCGACTACAATGAGCAGTTCTTC

clone size: .
D gene: TRBD1
J gene: TRBJ1-1
V gene: TRBV18
CDR3 protein: CASLVTGDTEAFF
CDR3 DNA: TGTGCCAGCCTTGTGACAGGGGACACTGAAGCTTTCTTT

clone size: .
D gene: .
J gene: TRBJ1-1
V gene: TRBV12-3/TRBV12-4
CDR3 protein: CASLRGSNTEAFF
CDR3 DNA: TGTGCCAGCCTTCGGGGGTCGAACACTGAAGCTTTCTTT

clone size: once
D gene: .
J gene: TRBJ2-7
V gene: TRBV28
CDR3 protein: CASGIGGLTYEQYF
CDR3 DNA: TGTGCCAGCGGCATCGGGGGTTTAACCTACGAGCAGTACTTC

clone size: .
D gene: TRBD2
J gene: TRBJ2-3
V gene: TRBV19
CDR3 protein: CASSIGRAGRTDTQYF
CDR3 DNA: TGTGCCAGTAGTATAGGGCGAGCGGGACGCACAGATACGCAGTATTTT

clone size: .
D gene: .
J gene: TRBJ2-7
V gene: TRBV18
CDR3 protein: CASSFTGGSYEQYF
CDR3 DNA: TGTGCCAGCTCATTTACCGGGGGCTCCTACGAGCAGTACTTC

clone size: .
D gene: .
J gene: TRBJ1-2
V gene: TRBV11-2
CDR3 protein: CASSRTLQGYGYTF
CDR3 DNA: TGTGCCAGCAGCCGGACACTCCAGGGCTATGGCTACACCTTC

clone size: .
D gene: .
J gene: TRBJ1-1
V gene: TRBV27
CDR3 protein: CASSLSSQGRTEAFF
CDR3 DNA: TGTGCCAGCAGTTTATCGAGCCAGGGAAGAACTGAAGCTTTCTTT

clone size: .
D gene: TRBD1
J gene: TRBJ1-1
V gene: TRBV7-9
CDR3 protein: CASSLAGQRGYEAFF
CDR3 DNA: TGTGCCAGCAGCTTAGCGGGACAGAGGGGCTATGAAGCTTTCTTT

clone size: .
D gene: TRBD1
J gene: TRBJ2-6
V gene: TRBV3-1/TRBV3-2
CDR3 protein: CVSSQEGDRWNSGANVLTF
CDR3 DNA: TGTGTCAGCAGCCAAGAGGGGGACAGGTGGAACTCTGGGGCCAACGTCCTGACTTTC

clone size: once
D gene: TRBD1
J gene: TRBJ2-7
V gene: TRBV9
CDR3 protein: CASSAGQTGTYEQYF
CDR3 DNA: TGTGCCAGCAGCGCCGGACAGACAGGGACCTACGAGCAGTACTTC

clone size: .
D gene: TRBD2
J gene: TRBJ2-5
V gene: TRBV7-9
CDR3 protein: CASSLGWDGLAGAAQYF
CDR3 DNA: TGTGCCAGCAGCTTAGGATGGGACGGACTAGCGGGGGCGGCCCAGTACTTC

clone size: .
D gene: .
J gene: TRBJ1-5
V gene: TRBV7-9
CDR3 protein: CASSPAPGGQPQHF
CDR3 DNA: TGTGCCAGCAGCCCCGCCCCGGGGGGCCAGCCCCAGCATTTT

clone size: .
D gene: .
J gene: TRBJ1-1
V gene: TRBV6-1
CDR3 protein: CASSEFLQGKAFF
CDR3 DNA: TGTGCCAGCAGTGAATTTTTGCAGGGGAAAGCTTTCTTT

clone size: .
D gene: .
J gene: TRBJ2-3
V gene: TRBV2
CDR3 protein: CASSPRTADTQYF
CDR3 DNA: TGTGCCAGCAGTCCGAGGACTGCAGATACGCAGTATTTT

clone size: .
D gene: .
J gene: TRBJ2-1
V gene: TRBV5-1
CDR3 protein: CASSLSQGLYNEQFF
CDR3 DNA: TGCGCCAGCAGCTTGAGCCAGGGGCTATACAATGAGCAGTTCTTC